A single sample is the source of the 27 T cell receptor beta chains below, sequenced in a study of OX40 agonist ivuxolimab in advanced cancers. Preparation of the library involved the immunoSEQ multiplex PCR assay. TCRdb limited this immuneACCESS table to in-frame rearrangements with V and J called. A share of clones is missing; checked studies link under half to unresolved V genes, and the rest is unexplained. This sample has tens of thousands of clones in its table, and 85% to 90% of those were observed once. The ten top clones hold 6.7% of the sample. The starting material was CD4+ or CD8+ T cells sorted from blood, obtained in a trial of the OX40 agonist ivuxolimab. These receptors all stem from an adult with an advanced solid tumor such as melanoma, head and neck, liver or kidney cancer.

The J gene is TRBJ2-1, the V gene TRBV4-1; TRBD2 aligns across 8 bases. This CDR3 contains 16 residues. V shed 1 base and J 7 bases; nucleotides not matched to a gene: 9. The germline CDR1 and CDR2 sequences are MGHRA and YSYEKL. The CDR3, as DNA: TGCGCCAGCAGCCAAGCCGGGGGGGCCGCTAAAAATGAGCAGTTCTTC. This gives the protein CASSQAGGAAKNEQFF.

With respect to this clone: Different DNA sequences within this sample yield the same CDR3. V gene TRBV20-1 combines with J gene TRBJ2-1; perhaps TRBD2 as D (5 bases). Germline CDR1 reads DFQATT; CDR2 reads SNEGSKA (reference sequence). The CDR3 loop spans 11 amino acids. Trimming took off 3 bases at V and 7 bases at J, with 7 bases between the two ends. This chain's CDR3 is CSASRDNEQFF. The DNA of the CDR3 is TGCAGTGCTAGCCGGGATAATGAGCAGTTCTTC.

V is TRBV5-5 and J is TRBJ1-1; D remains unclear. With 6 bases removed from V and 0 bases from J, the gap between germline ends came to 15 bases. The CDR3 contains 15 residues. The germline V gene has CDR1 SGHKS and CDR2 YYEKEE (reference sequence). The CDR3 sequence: CASTLGGSVNTEAFF. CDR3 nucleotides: TGTGCCAGCACCCTGGGCGGGTCGGTGAACACTGAAGCTTTCTTT.

The CDR3 reads CASSLTRQETQYF. The DNA for the CDR3 is TGTGCCAGCAGCTTAACCAGACAAGAGACCCAGTACTTC. This rearrangement joins TRBV13 to TRBJ2-5; D gene ambiguous. Trimming took 2 bases from V and 2 from J, leaving 6 bases between them. The germline V gene has CDR1 PRHDT and CDR2 FYEKMQ (reference sequence). The CDR3 extends over 13 amino acids.

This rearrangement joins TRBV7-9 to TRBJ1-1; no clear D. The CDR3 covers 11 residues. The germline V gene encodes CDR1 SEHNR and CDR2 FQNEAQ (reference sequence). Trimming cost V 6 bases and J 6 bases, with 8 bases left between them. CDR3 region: CASSRESEAFF. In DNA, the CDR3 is TGTGCCAGCAGTCGCGAATCTGAAGCTTTCTTT.

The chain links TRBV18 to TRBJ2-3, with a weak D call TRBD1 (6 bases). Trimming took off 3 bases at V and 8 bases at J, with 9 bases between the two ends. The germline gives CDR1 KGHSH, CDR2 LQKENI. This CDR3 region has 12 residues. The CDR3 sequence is CASSPGAGTQYF. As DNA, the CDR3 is TGTGCCAGCTCACCGGGGGCGGGTACGCAGTATTTT.

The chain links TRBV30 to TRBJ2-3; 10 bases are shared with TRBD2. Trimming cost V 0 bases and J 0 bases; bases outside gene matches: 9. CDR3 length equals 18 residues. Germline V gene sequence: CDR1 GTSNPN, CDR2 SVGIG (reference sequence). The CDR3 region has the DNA TGTGCCTGGAGTGTAATGAGCGGGGGGGACCCTAGCACAGATACGCAGTATTTT. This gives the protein CAWSVMSGGDPSTDTQYF.

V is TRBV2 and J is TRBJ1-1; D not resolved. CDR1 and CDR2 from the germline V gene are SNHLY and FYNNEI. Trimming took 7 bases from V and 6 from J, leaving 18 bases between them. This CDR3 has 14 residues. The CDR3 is CASIPLRLGSEAFF. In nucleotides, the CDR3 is TGTGCCAGCATCCCACTAAGGTTGGGCTCTGAAGCTTTCTTT.

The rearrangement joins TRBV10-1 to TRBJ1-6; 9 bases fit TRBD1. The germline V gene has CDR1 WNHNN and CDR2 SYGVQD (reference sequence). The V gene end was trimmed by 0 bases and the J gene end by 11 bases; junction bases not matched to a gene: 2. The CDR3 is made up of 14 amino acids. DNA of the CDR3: TGCGCCAGCAGTGAGTCGGGACAGGGTACACCCCTCCACTTT. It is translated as CASSESGQGTPLHF.

The CDR3 protein is CASSTGVGTEAFF. For the CDR3, the DNA is TGTGCCAGTAGTACAGGGGTGGGCACTGAAGCTTTCTTT. J is TRBJ1-1 and V is TRBV19; tentatively, D is TRBD1 (6 bases). CDR3 length: 13 residues. Trimming left V 4 bases short and J 4 bases short, with 10 bases between. Per the germline V gene, CDR1 is LNHDA and CDR2 is SQIVND (reference sequence).

CDR3 residues: CASRPPGLSYEQYF. The CDR3 nucleotides are TGTGCCAGCAGGCCTCCGGGACTTTCCTACGAGCAGTACTTC. The V and J genes are TRBV25-1 and TRBJ2-7; D may be TRBD2 (6 bases). This CDR3 has 14 amino acids. V was trimmed by 6 bases and J by 1 base, leaving 13 bases between them. CDR1 and CDR2 from the germline V gene are MGHDK and SYGVNS.

As DNA, the CDR3 is TGCGCCAGCAGCTTGAACCCATCCGGGACAACCTACAATGAGCAGTTCTTC. Encoded protein: CASSLNPSGTTYNEQFF. The V gene is TRBV5-1, the J gene TRBJ2-1; tentatively, D is TRBD1 (6 bases). Per germline, CDR1 SGHRS and CDR2 YFSETQ. Trimming left V 1 base short and J 2 bases short, with 16 bases between. This CDR3 is 17 amino acids long.

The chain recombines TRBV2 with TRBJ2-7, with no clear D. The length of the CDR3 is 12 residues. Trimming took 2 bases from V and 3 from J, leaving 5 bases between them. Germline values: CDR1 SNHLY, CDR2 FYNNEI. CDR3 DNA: TGTGCCAGCAGTGAATCCTTCTACGAGCAGTACTTC. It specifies CASSESFYEQYF.

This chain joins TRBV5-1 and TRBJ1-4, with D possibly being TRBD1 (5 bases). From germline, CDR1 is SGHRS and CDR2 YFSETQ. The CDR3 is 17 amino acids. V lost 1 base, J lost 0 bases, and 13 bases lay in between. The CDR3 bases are TGCGCCAGCAGCTTGAGGCAGGGACCAACAACTAATGAAAAACTGTTTTTT. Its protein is CASSLRQGPTTNEKLFF.

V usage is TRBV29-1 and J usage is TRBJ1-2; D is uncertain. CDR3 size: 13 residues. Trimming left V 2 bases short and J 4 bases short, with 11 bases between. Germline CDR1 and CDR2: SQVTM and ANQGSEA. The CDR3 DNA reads TGCAGCGTTGAAAGGAGGGAGGTCTATGGCTACACCTTC. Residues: CSVERREVYGYTF.

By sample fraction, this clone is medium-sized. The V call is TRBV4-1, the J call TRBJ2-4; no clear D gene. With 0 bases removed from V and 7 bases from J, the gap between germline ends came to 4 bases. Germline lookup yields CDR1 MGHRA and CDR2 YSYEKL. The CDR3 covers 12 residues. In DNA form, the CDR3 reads TGCGCCAGCAGCCAAGATCCCAACATTCAGTACTTC. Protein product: CASSQDPNIQYF.

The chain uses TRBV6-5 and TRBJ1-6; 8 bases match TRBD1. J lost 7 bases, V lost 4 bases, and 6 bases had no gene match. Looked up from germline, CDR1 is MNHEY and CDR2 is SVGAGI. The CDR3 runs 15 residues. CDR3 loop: CASSLWTGLNSPLHF. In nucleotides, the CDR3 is TGTGCCAGCAGTTTATGGACAGGGTTAAATTCACCCCTCCACTTT.

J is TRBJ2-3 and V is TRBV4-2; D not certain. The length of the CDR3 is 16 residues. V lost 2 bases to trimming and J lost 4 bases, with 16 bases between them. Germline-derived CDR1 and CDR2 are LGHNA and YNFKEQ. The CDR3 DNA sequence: TGTGCCAGCAGCCAAACCCCGGGCAGTGTCTCAGATACGCAGTATTTT. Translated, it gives CASSQTPGSVSDTQYF.

The chain's CDR3 is CASSPPGKNIQYF. The CDR3 nucleotides are TGTGCCAGCAGCCCCCCAGGCAAAAACATTCAGTACTTC. The chain couples TRBV7-9 to TRBJ2-4; the D is unclear. Germline CDR1 and CDR2: SEHNR and FQNEAQ (reference sequence). CDR3 length equals 13 residues. Trimming removed 5 bases from V and 3 bases from J, with 8 bases in between.

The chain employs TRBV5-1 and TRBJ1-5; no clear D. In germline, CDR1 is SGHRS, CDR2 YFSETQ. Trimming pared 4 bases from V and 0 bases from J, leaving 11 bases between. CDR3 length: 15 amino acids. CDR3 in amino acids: CASSPRPNSNQPQHF. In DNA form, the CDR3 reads TGCGCCAGCAGCCCAAGACCCAATAGCAATCAGCCCCAGCATTTT.

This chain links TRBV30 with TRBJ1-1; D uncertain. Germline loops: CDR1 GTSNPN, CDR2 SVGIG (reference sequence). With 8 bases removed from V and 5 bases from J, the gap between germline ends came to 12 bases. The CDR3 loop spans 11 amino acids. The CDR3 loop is CALGRTTEAFF. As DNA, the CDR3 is TGTGCCCTTGGCAGGACGACTGAAGCTTTCTTT.

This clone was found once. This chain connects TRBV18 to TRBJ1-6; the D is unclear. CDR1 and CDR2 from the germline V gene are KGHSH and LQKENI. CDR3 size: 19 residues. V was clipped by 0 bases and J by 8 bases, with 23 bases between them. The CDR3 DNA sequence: TGTGCCAGCTCACCACCGAATTCCGGGCTAGCTGAGCTTGATTCACCCCTCCACTTT. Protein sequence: CASSPPNSGLAELDSPLHF. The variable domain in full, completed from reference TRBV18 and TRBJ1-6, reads NAGVMQNPRHLVRRRGQEARLRCSPMKGHSHVYWYRQLPEEGLKFMVYLQKENIIDESGMPKERFSAEFPKEGPSILRIQQVVRGDSAAYFCASSPPNSGLAELDSPLHFGNGTRLTVT.

The CDR3 DNA is TGTGCCAGCGGACTAGCGGGGGTCGGTGAAACCCAGTACTTC. Translating it yields CASGLAGVGETQYF. The chain links TRBV2 to TRBJ2-5, with 13 nucleotides matching TRBD2. The V gene's germline CDR1 is SNHLY and CDR2 FYNNEI. The CDR3 length is 14 residues. The V gene end was trimmed by 8 bases and the J gene end by 8 bases; junction bases not matched to a gene: 8.

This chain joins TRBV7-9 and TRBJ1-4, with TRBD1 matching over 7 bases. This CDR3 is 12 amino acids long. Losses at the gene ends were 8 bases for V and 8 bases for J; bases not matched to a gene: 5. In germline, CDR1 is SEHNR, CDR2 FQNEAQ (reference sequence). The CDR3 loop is CASGQGEEKLFF. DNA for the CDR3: TGTGCCAGCGGGCAGGGGGAAGAAAAACTGTTTTTT.

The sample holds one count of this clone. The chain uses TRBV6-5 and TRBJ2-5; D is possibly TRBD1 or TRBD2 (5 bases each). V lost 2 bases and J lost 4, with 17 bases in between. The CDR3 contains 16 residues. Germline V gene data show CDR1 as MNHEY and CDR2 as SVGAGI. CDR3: CASSYSRGLARETQYF. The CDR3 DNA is TGTGCCAGCAGTTACAGCCGGGGCCTGGCGCGAGAGACCCAGTACTTC.

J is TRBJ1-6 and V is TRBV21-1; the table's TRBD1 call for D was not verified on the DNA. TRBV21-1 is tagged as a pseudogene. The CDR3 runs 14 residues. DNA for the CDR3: TGTGCCAGCAGCTTTATCGCAGCTGGGGCTCCCCTCCACTTT. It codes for CASSFIAAGAPLHF.

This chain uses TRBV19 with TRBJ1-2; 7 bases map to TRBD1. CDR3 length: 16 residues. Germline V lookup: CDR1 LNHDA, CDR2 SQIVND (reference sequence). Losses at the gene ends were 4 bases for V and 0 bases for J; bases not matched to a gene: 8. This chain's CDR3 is CASSRETGSANYGYTF. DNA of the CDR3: TGTGCCAGTAGTAGGGAGACAGGGTCGGCTAACTATGGCTACACCTTC.